This paragraph reports one T cell receptor beta chain. The antigen remains unidentified. This sample was taken from a study of CD8 T cells in Susac syndrome. CD8+ and CD4+ T cells from blood underwent TCR beta sequencing, which was carried out in a high-throughput format. Bulk CD8+ and CD4+ cells came from magnetic negative isolation; CD8+ TEMRA by FACS. Findings and caveats of the study: The authors acknowledged that the study's TCR sequencing and HLA analysis involved relatively few individuals.

With random hexamers, reverse transcription was performed on 0.5 to 1 ug of RNA. Coverage of TCR beta CDR3 amplification by immunoSEQ multiplex PCR extended to 54 Vbeta and 13 Jbeta. TCRdb re-derived calls from the immunoSEQ multiplex PCR reads in MiXCR, one entry per CDR3 protein. The sample shows more than 70,000 distinct CDR3 sequences, around 93% of them seen only once. Material: CD8+ T cells from PBMCs. The sequence was obtained from a human donor in good health.

In DNA form, the CDR3 reads TGTGCCAGCAGCTTAGGACGCGGGGCCGCCGCTGATGAAAAACTGTTTTTT. It yields the protein CASSLGRGAAADEKLFF. The V gene is TRBV11-2, the J gene TRBJ1-4; tentatively, D is TRBD1 (5 bases). This CDR3 has 17 residues. From germline, CDR1 is SGHAT and CDR2 FQNNGV. V was cut by 1 base and J by 6 bases, with 18 bases left in between.